A selection of T cell receptor beta chains follows, all from one sample in a study of post-analysis software for immune sequencing data. TCRdb re-analysed the PCR reads in MiXCR, keeping a single row per CDR3 protein. Of fewer than 600,000 distinct CDR3 sequences listed, around 40% were seen once; the top ten hold around an eighth. Sequences were obtained from blood. The receptors come from a girl aged 10 to 17 with multiple sclerosis. Both conserved end residues are part of each CDR3.

V gene: TRBV7-8
J gene: TRBJ2-1
CDR3 protein: CASSLSGRAGVEQFF

V gene: TRBV20-1
J gene: TRBJ2-7
CDR3 protein: CSARGDGTHSYEQYF

V gene: TRBV4-3
J gene: TRBJ2-5
CDR3 protein: CASSPNRGSKETQYF

V gene: TRBV6-5
J gene: TRBJ2-7
CDR3 protein: CASIRGTGTYEQYF

V gene: TRBV12-3/TRBV12-4
J gene: TRBJ1-1
CDR3 protein: CASSFGQGSTEAFF

V gene: TRBV7-2
J gene: TRBJ2-1
CDR3 protein: CASSLAGGTYNEQFF

V gene: TRBV9
J gene: TRBJ1-6
CDR3 protein: CASSVNNSPLHF

V gene: TRBV12-3/TRBV12-4
J gene: TRBJ2-7
CDR3 protein: CASSPRGGGVGEQYF

V gene: TRBV12-3/TRBV12-4
J gene: TRBJ2-3
CDR3 protein: CASSLRRGIRGTDTQYF

V gene: TRBV2
J gene: TRBJ1-2
CDR3 protein: CASSYDPNYGYTF

V gene: TRBV19
J gene: TRBJ2-7
CDR3 protein: CASSITQEGEQYF

V gene: TRBV7-3
J gene: TRBJ2-3
CDR3 protein: CASSPPKGGASENTQYF

V gene: TRBV29-1
J gene: TRBJ2-7
CDR3 protein: CSVEDGQAGPSYEQYF

V gene: TRBV18
J gene: TRBJ2-1
CDR3 protein: CASQGIAGRNEQFF

V gene: TRBV4-1
J gene: TRBJ1-5
CDR3 protein: CASSQAEGGGRHF

V gene: TRBV27
J gene: TRBJ2-1
CDR3 protein: CASSLWGGRFEQFF

V gene: TRBV14
J gene: TRBJ1-1
CDR3 protein: CASSPPGDMIVAFF

V gene: TRBV9
J gene: TRBJ2-1
CDR3 protein: CASSAPGTGGSGQFF

V gene: TRBV27
J gene: TRBJ1-4
CDR3 protein: CASSLSPGGGLFF

V gene: TRBV5-1
J gene: TRBJ1-1
CDR3 protein: CASSSEGATNAFF

V gene: TRBV3-1
J gene: TRBJ2-7
CDR3 protein: CASSQGTETYEQYF

V gene: TRBV7-2
J gene: TRBJ2-1
CDR3 protein: CASSRMSNSYNEQFF

V gene: TRBV18
J gene: TRBJ2-3
CDR3 protein: CASTLGGTDTQYF

V gene: TRBV7-9
J gene: TRBJ1-2
CDR3 protein: CASSSGVGQANYGYTF

V gene: TRBV7-8
J gene: TRBJ1-5
CDR3 protein: CASSLVQGNQSQHF

V gene: TRBV20-1
J gene: TRBJ2-5
CDR3 protein: CSAEPSPGTGGTQYF

V gene: TRBV28
J gene: NA
CDR3 protein: CAGSSPVRGNYEQYF

V gene: TRBV7-2
J gene: TRBJ2-3
CDR3 protein: CASSVDREGSTDTQYF

V gene: TRBV7-2
J gene: TRBJ2-3
CDR3 protein: CASSSRGGDTDTQYF

V gene: TRBV6-4
J gene: TRBJ1-1
CDR3 protein: CASSDGPRATEAFF

V gene: TRBV20-1
J gene: TRBJ2-7
CDR3 protein: CSASGLAGGPTYEQYF

V gene: TRBV20-1
J gene: TRBJ1-2
CDR3 protein: CSARTGGYGYTF

V gene: TRBV20-1
J gene: TRBJ1-2
CDR3 protein: CSAFTRQGGESYGYTF

V gene: TRBV4-1
J gene: TRBJ1-1
CDR3 protein: CASSLRGEVMNTEAFF

V gene: TRBV9
J gene: TRBJ1-2
CDR3 protein: CASSGDRVYYGYTF

V gene: TRBV4-1
J gene: NA
CDR3 protein: CASSQAQGTSGFYEQYF

V gene: TRBV14
J gene: TRBJ2-5
CDR3 protein: CASSQVSGAEETQYF

V gene: TRBV5-1
J gene: TRBJ1-1
CDR3 protein: CASSLVGGGATTEAFF